A single sample is the source of the 8 T cell receptor beta chains below, sequenced in a study of Ad26.COV2.S vaccination and SARS-CoV-2 variants. Stated treatment: roughly 18 received Ad26.COV2.S at low or high dose, single or two shots; about 5 received placebo; per-sample allocation not given. Repertoires come from day 63 after the first vaccine or placebo injection. Clones were sequenced by immunoSEQ multiplex PCR, and TCRdb holds only the in-frame ones, with some missing. This table holds around 300,000 clones, about 89% found once. The source material was peripheral blood, sampled in a trial of Ad26.COV2.S vaccine versus placebo. Receptor source: a person between 18 and 65 years old who received the Ad26.COV2.S COVID-19 vaccine or a placebo.

The genes are TRBV5-6 and TRBJ2-1; D possibly corresponds to TRBD2 (5 bases). Germline CDR1 SGHDT, CDR2 YYEEEE. CDR3 size: 14 residues. With 2 bases removed from V and 5 bases from J, the gap between germline ends came to 11 bases. CDR3 loop: CASSLGRPNNEQFF. The CDR3 DNA sequence: TGTGCCAGCAGCTTAGGGAGACCGAACAATGAGCAGTTCTTC.

The chain is built from TRBV3-1 (or the pseudogene TRBV3-2) and TRBJ2-6, with D maybe TRBD2 (6 bases). CDR3 length: 13 amino acids. Germline V gene lookup returns CDR1 LGHDT and CDR2 YNNKEL (reference sequence). Trimming shortened V by 7 bases and J by 2 bases, and 6 bases separated the two germline ends. CDR3 sequence (DNA): TGTGCCAGCACGGGGGCTGGGGCCAACGTCCTGACTTTC. Residues: CASTGAGANVLTF.

The rearrangement links TRBV3-1 (or the pseudogene TRBV3-2) to TRBJ2-7; TRBD2 aligns across 7 bases. This CDR3 contains 16 residues. The junction had 7 bases not matched to a gene; V was cut back by 0 bases and J by 2 bases. Germline V gene lookup returns CDR1 LGHDT and CDR2 YNNKEL (reference sequence). The CDR3 sequence: CASSQDTTSGAYEQYF. The DNA of the CDR3 is TGTGCCAGCAGCCAAGATACCACAAGCGGGGCCTACGAGCAGTACTTC.

The chain carries TRBV12-5 and TRBJ2-1; tentative D call: TRBD1 (5 bases). The ends were cut back, 4 bases at V and 8 bases at J, with 15 bases in the middle. Germline-derived CDR1 and CDR2 are LGHNT and FRNRAP. This CDR3 is built from 14 residues. This CDR3 reads CASGSSLTGDEQFF. In DNA, the CDR3 is TGTGCTAGTGGTTCCTCCTTAACAGGTGATGAGCAGTTCTTC.

This clone has only a few counts. The chain recombines TRBV29-1 with TRBJ2-1; no clear D gene. V was shortened by 3 bases and J by 7 bases, with 10 bases between the two germline ends. The CDR3 spans 12 residues. Germline V CDR1 and CDR2: SQVTM, ANQGSEA. The CDR3 nucleotides read TGCAGCGTTGATTCCCTAAGGAATGAGCAGTTCTTC. It specifies CSVDSLRNEQFF.

As concerns this clone: The same CDR3 arises from other DNA sequences in this sample as well. The rearrangement joins TRBV9 to TRBJ2-7; D remains ambiguous. CDR3 size: 14 residues. V was clipped by 0 bases and J by 0 bases, with 7 bases between them. Germline loops: CDR1 SGDLS, CDR2 YYNGEE. In DNA, the CDR3 is TGTGCCAGCAGCGTAGGTGCGGACTCCTACGAGCAGTACTTC. As protein: CASSVGADSYEQYF.

The chain uses TRBV7-9 and TRBJ1-1; TRBD1 matches at 7 bases. This CDR3 contains 17 residues. Looked up from germline, CDR1 is SEHNR and CDR2 is FQNEAQ (reference sequence). Trimming removed 4 bases from V and 0 bases from J; junction bases left unmatched: 11. The CDR3 region is CASSYLGGTDLNTEAFF. The CDR3 bases are TGTGCCAGCAGCTACCTTGGCGGGACAGACTTGAACACTGAAGCTTTCTTT.

This sequence joins TRBV25-1 and TRBJ2-7, with 7 bases aligning to TRBD1. Germline lookup yields CDR1 MGHDK and CDR2 SYGVNS. V trimming: 3 bases; J trimming: 3 bases; junction bases outside the gene matches: 14. The CDR3 covers 17 residues. In DNA form, the CDR3 reads TGTGCCAGCAGTGATGTTGGTGGACAGGTCGCAATCTACGAGCAGTACTTC. It is translated as CASSDVGGQVAIYEQYF.